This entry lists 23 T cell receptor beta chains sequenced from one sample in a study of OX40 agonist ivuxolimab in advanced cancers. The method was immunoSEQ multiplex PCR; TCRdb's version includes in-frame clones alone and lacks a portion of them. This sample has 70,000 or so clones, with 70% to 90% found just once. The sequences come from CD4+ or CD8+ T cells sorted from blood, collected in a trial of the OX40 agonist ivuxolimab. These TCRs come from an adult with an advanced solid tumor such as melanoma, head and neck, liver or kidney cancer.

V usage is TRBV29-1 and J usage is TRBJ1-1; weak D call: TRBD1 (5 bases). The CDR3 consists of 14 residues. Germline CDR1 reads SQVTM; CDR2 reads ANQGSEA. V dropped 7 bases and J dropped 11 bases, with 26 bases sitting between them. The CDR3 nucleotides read TGCAGCGCCAAGGACGGGGCCACAACGGGGCTGGCTTTCTTT. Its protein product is CSAKDGATTGLAFF.

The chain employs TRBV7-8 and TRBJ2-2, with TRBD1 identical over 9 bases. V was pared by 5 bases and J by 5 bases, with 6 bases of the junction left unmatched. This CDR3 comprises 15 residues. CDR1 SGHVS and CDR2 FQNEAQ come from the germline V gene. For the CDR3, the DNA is TGTGCCAGCAGCCCGAGGACAGGGGTGACCGGGGAGCTGTTTTTT. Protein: CASSPRTGVTGELFF.

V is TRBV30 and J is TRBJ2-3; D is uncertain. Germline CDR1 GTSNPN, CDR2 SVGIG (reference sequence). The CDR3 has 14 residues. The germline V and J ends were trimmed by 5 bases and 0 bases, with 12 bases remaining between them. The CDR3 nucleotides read TGTGCCTGGGCCAGACTCGAGAGCACAGATACGCAGTATTTT. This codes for CAWARLESTDTQYF.

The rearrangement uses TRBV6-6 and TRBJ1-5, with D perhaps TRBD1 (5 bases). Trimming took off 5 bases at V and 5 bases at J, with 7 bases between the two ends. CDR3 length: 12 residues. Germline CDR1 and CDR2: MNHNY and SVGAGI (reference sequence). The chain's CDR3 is CASSAGDQPQHF. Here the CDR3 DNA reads TGTGCCAGCAGTGCGGGGGATCAGCCCCAGCATTTT.

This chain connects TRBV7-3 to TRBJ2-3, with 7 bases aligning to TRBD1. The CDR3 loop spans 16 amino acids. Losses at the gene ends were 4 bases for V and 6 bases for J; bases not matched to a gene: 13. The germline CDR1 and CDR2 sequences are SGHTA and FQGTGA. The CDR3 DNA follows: TGTGCCAGCAGCTCAACCCAGACAGGGCGTCCGGATACGCAGTATTTT. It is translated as CASSSTQTGRPDTQYF.

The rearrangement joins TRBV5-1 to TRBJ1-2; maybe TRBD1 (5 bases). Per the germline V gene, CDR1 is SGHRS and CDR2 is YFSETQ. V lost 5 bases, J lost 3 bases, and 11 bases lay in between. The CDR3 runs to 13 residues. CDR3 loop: CASSGDLDYGYTF. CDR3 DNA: TGCGCCAGCAGTGGGGACCTAGACTATGGCTACACCTTC.

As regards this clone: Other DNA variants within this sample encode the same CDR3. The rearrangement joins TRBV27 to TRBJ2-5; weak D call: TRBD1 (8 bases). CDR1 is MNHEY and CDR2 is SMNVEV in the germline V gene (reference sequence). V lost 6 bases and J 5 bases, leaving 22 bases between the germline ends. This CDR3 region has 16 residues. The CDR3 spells CASSPGRGRGLETQYF. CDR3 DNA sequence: TGTGCCAGCAGCCCAGGGAGGGGCAGGGGGCTGGAGACCCAGTACTTC.

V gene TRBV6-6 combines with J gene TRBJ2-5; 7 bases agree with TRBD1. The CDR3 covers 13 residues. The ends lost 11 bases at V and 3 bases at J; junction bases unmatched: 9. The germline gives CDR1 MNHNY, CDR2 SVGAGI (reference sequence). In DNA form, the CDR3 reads TGTGCCGGCAAGGGACAGAGCGAAGAGACCCAGTACTTC. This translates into CAGKGQSEETQYF.

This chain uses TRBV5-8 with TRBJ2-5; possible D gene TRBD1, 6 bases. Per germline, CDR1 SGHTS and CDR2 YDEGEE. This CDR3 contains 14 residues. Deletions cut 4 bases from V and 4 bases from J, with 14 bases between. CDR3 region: CASSPAGARETQYF. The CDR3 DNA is TGTGCCAGCAGCCCGGCAGGGGCCAGAGAGACCCAGTACTTC.

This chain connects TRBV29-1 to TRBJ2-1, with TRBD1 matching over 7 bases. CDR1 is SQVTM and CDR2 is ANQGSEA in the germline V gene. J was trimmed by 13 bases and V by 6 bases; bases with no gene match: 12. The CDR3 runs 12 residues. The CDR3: CSVALGTEYQFF. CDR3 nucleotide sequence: TGCAGCGTAGCCCTAGGGACAGAATATCAGTTCTTC.

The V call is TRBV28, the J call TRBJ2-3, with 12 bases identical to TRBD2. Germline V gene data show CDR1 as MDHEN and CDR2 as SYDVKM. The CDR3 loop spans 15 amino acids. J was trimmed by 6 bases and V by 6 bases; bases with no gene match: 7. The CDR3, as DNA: TGTGCCAGCAGCCTAGCGGGAGGGCCAGGGGATACGCAGTATTTT. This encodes CASSLAGGPGDTQYF.

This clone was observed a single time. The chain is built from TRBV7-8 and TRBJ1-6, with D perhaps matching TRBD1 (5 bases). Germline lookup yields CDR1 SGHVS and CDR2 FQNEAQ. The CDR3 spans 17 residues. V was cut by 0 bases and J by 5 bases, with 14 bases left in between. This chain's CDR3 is CASSLAPGGGDNSPLHF. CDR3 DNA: TGTGCCAGCAGCTTAGCCCCCGGTGGAGGGGATAATTCACCCCTCCACTTT. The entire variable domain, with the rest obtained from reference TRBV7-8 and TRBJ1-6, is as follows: GAGVSQSPRYKVAKRGQDVALRCDPISGHVSLFWYQQALGQGPEFLTYFQNEAQLDKSGLPSDRFFAERPEGSVSTLKIQRTQQEDSAVYLCASSLAPGGGDNSPLHFGNGTRLTVT.

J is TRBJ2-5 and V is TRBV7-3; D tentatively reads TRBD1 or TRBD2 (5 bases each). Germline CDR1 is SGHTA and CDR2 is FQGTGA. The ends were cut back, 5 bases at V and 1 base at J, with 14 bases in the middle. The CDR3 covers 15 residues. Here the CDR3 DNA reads TGTGCCAGCAGCACACAAGGGACCCTCCAAGAGACCCAGTACTTC. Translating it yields CASSTQGTLQETQYF.

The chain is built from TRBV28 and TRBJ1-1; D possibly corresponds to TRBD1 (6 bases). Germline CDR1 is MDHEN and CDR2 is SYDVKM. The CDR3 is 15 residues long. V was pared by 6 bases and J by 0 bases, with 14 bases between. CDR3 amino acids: CASRGGGDVNTEAFF. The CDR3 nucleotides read TGTGCCAGCAGAGGGGGAGGGGACGTGAACACTGAAGCTTTCTTT.

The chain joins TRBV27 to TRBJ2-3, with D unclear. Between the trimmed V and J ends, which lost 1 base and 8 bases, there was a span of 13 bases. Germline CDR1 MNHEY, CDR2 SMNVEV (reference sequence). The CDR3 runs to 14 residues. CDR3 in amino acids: CASSLFPDSSTQYF. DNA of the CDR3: TGTGCCAGCAGTTTATTCCCAGATAGCTCTACGCAGTATTTT.

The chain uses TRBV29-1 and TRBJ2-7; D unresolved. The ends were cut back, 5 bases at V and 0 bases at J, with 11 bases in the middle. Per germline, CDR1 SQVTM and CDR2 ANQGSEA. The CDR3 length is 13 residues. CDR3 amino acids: CSVHQASSYEQYF. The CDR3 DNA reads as TGCAGCGTTCATCAAGCAAGCTCCTACGAGCAGTACTTC.

As DNA, the CDR3 is TGTGCCAGCAGCCAGGGACAGGGGGCTAATGAGCAGTTCTTC. Translation gives CASSQGQGANEQFF. The rearrangement joins TRBV2 to TRBJ2-1, with 12 nucleotides matching TRBD1. The CDR3 is 14 residues long. Losses at the gene ends were 6 bases for V and 7 bases for J; bases not matched to a gene: 4. Germline V gene sequence: CDR1 SNHLY, CDR2 FYNNEI.

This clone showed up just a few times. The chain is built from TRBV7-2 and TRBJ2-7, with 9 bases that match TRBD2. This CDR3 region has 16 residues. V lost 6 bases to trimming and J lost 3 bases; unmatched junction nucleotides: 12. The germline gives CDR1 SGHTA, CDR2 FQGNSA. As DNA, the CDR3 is TGTGCCAGCAGAGAATGGGCGGGAGGGCGAAACTACGAGCAGTACTTC. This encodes CASREWAGGRNYEQYF.

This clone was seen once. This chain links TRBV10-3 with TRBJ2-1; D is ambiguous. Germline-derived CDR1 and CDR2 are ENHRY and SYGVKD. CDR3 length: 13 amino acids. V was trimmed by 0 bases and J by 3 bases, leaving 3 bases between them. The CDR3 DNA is TGTGCCATCAGTGAGTCGAACTACAATGAGCAGTTCTTC. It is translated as CAISESNYNEQFF.

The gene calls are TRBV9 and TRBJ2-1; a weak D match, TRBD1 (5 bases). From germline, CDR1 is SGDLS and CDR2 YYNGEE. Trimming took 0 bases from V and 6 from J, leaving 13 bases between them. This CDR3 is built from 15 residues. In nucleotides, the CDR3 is TGTGCCAGCAGCGTAGGGCAGGTAAGGGGCAATGAGCAGTTCTTC. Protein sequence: CASSVGQVRGNEQFF.

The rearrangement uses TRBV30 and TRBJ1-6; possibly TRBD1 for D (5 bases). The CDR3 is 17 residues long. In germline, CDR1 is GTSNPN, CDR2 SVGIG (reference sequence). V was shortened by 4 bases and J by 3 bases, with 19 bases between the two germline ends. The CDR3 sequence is CAWNKLRDLNYNSPLHF. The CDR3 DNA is TGTGCCTGGAATAAACTCAGGGACCTAAACTATAATTCACCCCTCCACTTT.

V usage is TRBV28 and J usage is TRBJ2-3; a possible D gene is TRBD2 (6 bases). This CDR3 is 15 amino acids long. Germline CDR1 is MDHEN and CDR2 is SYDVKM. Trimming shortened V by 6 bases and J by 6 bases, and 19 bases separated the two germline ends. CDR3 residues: CASRGGLRSSDTQYF. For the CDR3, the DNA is TGTGCCAGCAGGGGCGGACTACGTTCCTCCGATACGCAGTATTTT.

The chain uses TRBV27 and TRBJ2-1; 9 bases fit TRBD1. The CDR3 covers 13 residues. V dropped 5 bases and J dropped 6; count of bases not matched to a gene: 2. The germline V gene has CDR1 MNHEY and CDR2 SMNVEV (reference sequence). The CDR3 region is CASSGTGFNEQFF. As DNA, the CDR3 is TGTGCCAGCAGTGGGACAGGGTTCAATGAGCAGTTCTTC.